The source of this T cell receptor beta chain is a study of identical twins listed by TCRdb under 2016. A note on the overall study: TCR alpha and beta repertoires from monozygotic twins, unrelated adults of various ages and cord blood were deep-sequenced to test whether fetal clonotypes persist. Replicate twin experiments were performed at different times using different library preparation protocols to rule out contamination.

Trimming takes 7 bases off V and 5 bases off J; junction bases not matched to a gene: 10. From cysteine to phenylalanine, the CDR3 is 15 amino acids long. The DNA shown is the 45-base CDR3, in frame from base 1. The germline V gene gives CDR1 as MDHEN and CDR2 as SYDVKM. Every donor in the study was a healthy Caucasian. The researchers also sequenced three unrelated adults who were not twins: a male aged 18 to 30, a male aged 50 to 59, and a female aged 50 to 59. Miltenyi CD45RO+ enrichment and human naive T-cell isolation kits were used to isolate memory (CD45RO+) and naive T cells from PBMC. On this clonotype itself: Its antigen has not been determined. Per-base quality was not reported, and no clone a single base away is much larger than it.

Library method: 5' RACE. These reads were obtained on an Illumina HiSeq 2000. Template switching introduced a universal primer binding site; the final cDNA contained a unique molecular identifier, enabling accurate counting of TCR cDNA molecules. Specific primers in the conserved constant-segment region were used to synthesize first-strand cDNA for the TCR alpha and beta chains. Each cDNA library was double barcoded, with a SMART-Mk sample barcode plus Illumina barcodes, to control for contamination. TruSeq adapter sequences and Illumina sample barcodes were added in two successive PCR steps. TCR alpha and beta cDNA libraries were sequenced on the Illumina HiSeq platform with custom primers. On the authors' methods: Raw reads were processed with MiGEC to extract unique molecular identifiers, and MiXCR was used to determine CDR3 positions. For each individual, recombination models were inferred using an EM algorithm with the repgenHMM and IGoR tools. Shared clonotype analysis was performed with the tcR package in R, normalizing sharing by the product of cloneset sizes. Out-of-frame nonproductive sequences were analyzed to study raw recombination free of thymic and clonal selection effects. The public sequencing data were trimmed at Q25 with fastp and processed into clonotypes with MiXCR by TCRdb, which kept only in-frame beta chains. Rows with a matching CDR3 protein are joined into one entry that keeps the most common DNA and genes. The V and J calls reflect TCRdb's pipeline rather than the authors' work. A total of a few hundred thousand distinct CDR3 sequences appear in this sample, around 20% of them only once. The top ten hold around 12% of the sample.

Overall study results and their limits: Out-of-frame TCR alpha sharing in monozygotic twins was systematically underestimated by recombination models, whereas sharing between unrelated individuals was in agreement with the recombination models. Abundant cord blood beta clonotypes carried fewer insertions; young adult naive repertoires showed a weaker similar trend, while memory repertoires showed none. Invariant T cells such as MAIT and iNKT could partly confound zero-insertion analyses, although diverse VJ usage argued against such confounding for most clonotypes. Conclusions relied on cross-sectional statistical analysis, since the same donors could not be followed over many years. Compared with coincidental sharing between unrelated individuals, out-of-frame TCR alpha sequences shared between twins showed an excess of sequences with low generation probability. A weaker excess of twin sharing was found in beta out-of-frame sequences because the signal-to-noise ratio was lowered by fewer shared sequences.

The source of this sequence is a man aged 45-65 years in good health. The chain links TRBV28 with TRBJ2-5, with 10 bases in between that match TRBD1. The sequenced sample consisted of naive T cells sorted from blood. The intended sense of this specimen's cell subset or site label: cells isolated with a human naive T-cell isolation kit. The nucleotide sequence reads TGTGCCAGCACCTTGACAGGGGGCTTAAAGGAGACCCAGTACTTC. Translation gives CASTLTGGLKETQYF.